This entry is about one T cell receptor (beta chain). The junction shows a germline mismatch at one end, possibly a read error. The sample comes from a study of blood T cell repertoires in COVID-19. Germline-derived CDR1 and CDR2 are MNHNS and SASEGT. The CDR3 length is 15 residues. The data were produced by immunoSEQ multiplex PCR, yet TCRdb's version contains in-frame clones alone and is incomplete. The data contain around 400,000 clones, roughly nine tenths of them seen just once; the ten biggest clones take up 0.95% to 1.5%. The origin of this receptor is a man in his forties or fifties with acute or convalescent COVID-19. The sequenced sample was peripheral blood. The gene calls are TRBV6-1 and TRBJ2-1, with 10 bases that match TRBD1. The CDR3 protein is CASREDRGPYNEQFF. CDR3 sequence (DNA): TGTGCCAGCAGGGAAGACAGGGGGCCGTACAATGAGCAGTTCTTC.